This T cell receptor beta chain derives from a study of blood T cell repertoires in COVID-19. This clone was recorded once. Per the original data handling: Nucleated cell number was recorded as an estimate derived from reference gene primer amplification. Assay used: immunoSEQ multiplex PCR; TCRdb lists only in-frame clones, some missing. The V and J calls and the clone size are those of that table, but D and trimming were determined from the DNA. The sample records about 25,000 clones, roughly 80% being singletons. The length of the CDR3 is 15 residues. Trimming removed 0 bases from V and 7 bases from J; junction bases left unmatched: 4. The V gene's germline CDR1 is MNHNY and CDR2 SVGAGI (reference sequence).

This chain connects TRBV6-6 to TRBJ1-2, with 11 bases matching TRBD1. The origin of this receptor is an elderly woman with acute or convalescent COVID-19. Material: peripheral blood. CDR3 amino acids: CASSYSEGTGGGYTF. The CDR3 DNA reads TGTGCCAGCAGTTACTCTGAAGGGACAGGGGGTGGCTACACCTTC.